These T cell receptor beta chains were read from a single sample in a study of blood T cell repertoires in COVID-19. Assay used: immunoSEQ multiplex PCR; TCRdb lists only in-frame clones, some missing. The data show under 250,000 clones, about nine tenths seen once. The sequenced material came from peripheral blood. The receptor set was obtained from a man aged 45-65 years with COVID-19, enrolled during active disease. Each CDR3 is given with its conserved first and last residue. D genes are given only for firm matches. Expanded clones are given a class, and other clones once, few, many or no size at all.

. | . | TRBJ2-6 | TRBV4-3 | CASSQVAGANVLTF | TGCGCCAGCAGCCAAGTCGCTGGGGCCAACGTCCTGACTTTC
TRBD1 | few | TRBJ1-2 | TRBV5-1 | CASRDTGDSWGMSYGYTF | TGCGCCAGCAGGGATACAGGGGACTCTTGGGGAATGAGCTATGGCTACACCTTC
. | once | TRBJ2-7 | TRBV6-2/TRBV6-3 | CASSGQPRGYEQYF | TGTGCCAGCAGTGGACAGCCAAGGGGCTACGAGCAGTACTTC
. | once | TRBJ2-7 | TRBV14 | CASSPGTNSYEQYF | TGTGCCAGCAGCCCCGGGACAAACTCCTACGAGCAGTACTTC
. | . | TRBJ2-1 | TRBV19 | CASKDRYNEQFF | TGTGCCAGCAAGGACAGATACAATGAGCAGTTCTTC
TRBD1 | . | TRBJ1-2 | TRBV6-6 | CASSPGQGGTNYGYTF | TGTGCCAGCAGCCCCGGACAGGGGGGCACTAACTATGGCTACACCTTC
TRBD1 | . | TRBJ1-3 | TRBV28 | CASRTPGTGRGNTIYF | TGTGCCAGCAGGACCCCCGGGACAGGGCGAGGAAACACCATATATTTT
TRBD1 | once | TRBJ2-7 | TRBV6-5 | CASSRTGQSSYEQYF | TGTGCCAGCTCCAGGACAGGCCAGAGCTCCTACGAGCAGTACTTC
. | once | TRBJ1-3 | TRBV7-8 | CASSLVRYSGNTIYF | TGTGCCAGCAGCTTAGTCCGGTACTCTGGAAACACCATATATTTT
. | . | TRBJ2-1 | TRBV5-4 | CASSLAGADEQFF | TGTGCCAGCAGCTTGGCAGGGGCCGATGAGCAGTTCTTC
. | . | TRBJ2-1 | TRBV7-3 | CASSQGHLSYNEQFF | TGTGCCAGCAGCCAGGGACACCTCTCCTACAATGAGCAGTTCTTC
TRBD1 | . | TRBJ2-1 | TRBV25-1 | CASSGTGTGSYNEQFF | TGTGCCAGCAGTGGAACCGGGACAGGGAGCTACAATGAGCAGTTCTTC
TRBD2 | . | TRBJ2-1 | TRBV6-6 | CASSYLGLAGAAEQFF | TGTGCCAGCAGTTACTTGGGACTAGCGGGAGCCGCTGAGCAGTTCTTC
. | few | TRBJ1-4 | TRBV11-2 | CASSLDSPRGNEKLFF | TGTGCCAGCAGCCTAGATTCCCCCAGGGGAAATGAAAAACTGTTTTTT
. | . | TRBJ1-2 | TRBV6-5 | CASRLQVMGGYTF | TGTGCCAGCCGCTTACAGGTCATGGGGGGCTACACCTTC
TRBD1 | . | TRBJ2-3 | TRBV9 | CASSVTQGEDTQYF | TGTGCCAGCAGCGTAACACAGGGGGAAGATACGCAGTATTTT
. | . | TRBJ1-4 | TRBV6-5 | CASSYYPPETNEKLFF | TGTGCCAGCAGTTACTACCCCCCTGAGACTAATGAAAAACTGTTTTTT
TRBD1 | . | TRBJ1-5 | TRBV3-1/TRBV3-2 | CASSQGTGTNQPQHF | TGTGCCAGCAGCCAAGGGACAGGGACCAATCAGCCCCAGCATTTT
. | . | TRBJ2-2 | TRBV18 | CASSPDSGNTGELFF | TGTGCCAGCTCACCAGACAGTGGGAACACCGGGGAGCTGTTTTTT
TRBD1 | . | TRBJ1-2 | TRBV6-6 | CASTTGTGGASGGYTF | TGTGCCAGCACAACCGGGACAGGGGGCGCATCAGGTGGCTACACCTTC
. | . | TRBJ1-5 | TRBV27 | CASSFLSGQPQHF | TGTGCCAGCAGTTTCTTATCCGGTCAGCCCCAGCATTTT
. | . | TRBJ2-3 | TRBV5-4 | CAIQGQGTDTQYF | TGTGCCATCCAGGGCCAGGGCACAGATACGCAGTATTTT
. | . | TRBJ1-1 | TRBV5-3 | CARSLEGANLGNTEAFF | TGTGCCAGAAGCTTGGAAGGAGCGAACCTCGGGAACACTGAAGCTTTCTTT
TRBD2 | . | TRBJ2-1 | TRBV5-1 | CASSMASGSAYEQFF | TGCGCCAGCAGCATGGCTAGCGGGAGTGCCTATGAGCAGTTCTTC
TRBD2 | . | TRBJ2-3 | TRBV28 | CASSFGRGAIHTDTQYF | TGTGCCAGCAGTTTTGGGCGGGGGGCGATTCACACAGATACGCAGTATTTT
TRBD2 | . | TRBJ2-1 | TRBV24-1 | CATSDWTSGSEQFF | TGTGCCACCAGTGATTGGACTAGCGGGTCTGAGCAGTTCTTC
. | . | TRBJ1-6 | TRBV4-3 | CASSQGWKTVHNSPLHF | TGCGCCAGCAGCCAGGGTTGGAAGACAGTTCATAATTCACCCCTCCACTTT